Listed below are T cell receptor beta chains from one sample, sequenced in a study of early T cells in non-severe SARS-CoV-2 infection. One entry per CDR3 protein results from TCRdb running MiXCR on the 5' RACE reads. The table lists around 57,000 distinct CDR3 sequences, 6.2% of them singletons. Sequencing used whole blood. The receptors here all came from an adult who was a healthcare worker with PCR-confirmed SARS-CoV-2 infection or an uninfected control (not recorded which). CDR3s include the opening cysteine and the closing phenylalanine or tryptophan. Clone size is not always given. Where it is, it says once, few, many or a class for expanded clones.

CDR3 protein: CASTLRASSGNTIYF; clone size: many; V gene: TRBV12-3/TRBV12-4; J gene: TRBJ1-3
CDR3 protein: CASSKSQGALEGYTF; clone size: few; V gene: TRBV6-6; J gene: TRBJ1-2
CDR3 protein: CSASILRDYGYTF; clone size: many; V gene: TRBV29-1; J gene: TRBJ1-2
CDR3 protein: CASSGRSATNEKLFF; clone size: many; V gene: TRBV6-1; J gene: TRBJ1-4
CDR3 protein: CASSESGGAGTQYF; clone size: many; V gene: TRBV6-4; J gene: TRBJ2-3
CDR3 protein: CASSLEVNTEAFF; clone size: NA; V gene: TRBV5-1; J gene: TRBJ1-1
CDR3 protein: CASSQGLAGTYTQYF; clone size: many; V gene: TRBV4-3; J gene: TRBJ2-3
CDR3 protein: CASSTGQGAAEQYF; clone size: many; V gene: TRBV6-5; J gene: TRBJ2-7
CDR3 protein: CASSWGLGQGYNEQFF; clone size: many; V gene: TRBV5-1; J gene: TRBJ2-1
CDR3 protein: CASSLDPAVNYGYTF; clone size: many; V gene: TRBV7-2; J gene: TRBJ1-2
CDR3 protein: CASSFTAVNQPQHF; clone size: NA; V gene: TRBV12-3/TRBV12-4; J gene: TRBJ1-5
CDR3 protein: CASSNDRKNTIYF; clone size: many; V gene: TRBV6-5; J gene: TRBJ1-3
CDR3 protein: CASSLAAGTDEQFF; clone size: NA; V gene: TRBV5-1; J gene: TRBJ2-1
CDR3 protein: CASNSRDEGINYGYTF; clone size: NA; V gene: TRBV5-4; J gene: TRBJ1-2
CDR3 protein: CASSISDHGNQPQHF; clone size: NA; V gene: TRBV19; J gene: TRBJ1-5
CDR3 protein: CASSKTGQRLDTQYF; clone size: few; V gene: TRBV25-1; J gene: TRBJ2-3
CDR3 protein: CATSGGPSTDTQYF; clone size: NA; V gene: TRBV24-1; J gene: TRBJ2-3
CDR3 protein: CATSRDPGGNQPQHF; clone size: many; V gene: TRBV15; J gene: TRBJ1-5
CDR3 protein: CASSPHTGLAVGDTQYF; clone size: NA; V gene: TRBV5-1; J gene: TRBJ2-3
CDR3 protein: CASSPLETQYF; clone size: NA; V gene: TRBV7-9; J gene: TRBJ2-5
CDR3 protein: CASSVDGNTIYF; clone size: many; V gene: TRBV9; J gene: TRBJ1-3
CDR3 protein: CASRAITSGGTYEQYF; clone size: few; V gene: TRBV6-1; J gene: TRBJ2-7
CDR3 protein: CASLGQRVYGYTF; clone size: few; V gene: TRBV19; J gene: TRBJ1-2
CDR3 protein: CASSQGSGEMDTQYF; clone size: many; V gene: TRBV3-1; J gene: TRBJ2-3
CDR3 protein: CASSYSQGISGYTF; clone size: many; V gene: TRBV6-5; J gene: TRBJ1-2
CDR3 protein: CASSWADREAYGYTF; clone size: NA; V gene: TRBV7-9; J gene: TRBJ1-2
CDR3 protein: CASSPPTPGNTIYF; clone size: many; V gene: TRBV18; J gene: TRBJ1-3
CDR3 protein: CSASLAILPGGRTDTQYF; clone size: many; V gene: TRBV20-1; J gene: TRBJ2-3
CDR3 protein: CVSNQNNSPLHF; clone size: NA; V gene: TRBV2; J gene: TRBJ1-6
CDR3 protein: CSARDRAVRVGLNYGYTF; clone size: few; V gene: TRBV20-1; J gene: TRBJ1-2
CDR3 protein: CASSLGRGRGNEKLFF; clone size: NA; V gene: TRBV5-1; J gene: TRBJ1-4
CDR3 protein: CASSPSGGRSNEQFF; clone size: NA; V gene: TRBV7-2; J gene: TRBJ2-1
CDR3 protein: CASSILATDTQYF; clone size: few; V gene: TRBV7-9; J gene: TRBJ2-3
CDR3 protein: CASSLVVGRNEQFF; clone size: few; V gene: TRBV5-1; J gene: TRBJ2-1
CDR3 protein: CASRTWGRAPEQYF; clone size: NA; V gene: TRBV6-1; J gene: TRBJ2-7
CDR3 protein: CASSPYQQVSDEQFF; clone size: NA; V gene: TRBV18; J gene: TRBJ2-1
CDR3 protein: CSARARTGRDYGYTF; clone size: many; V gene: TRBV20-1; J gene: TRBJ1-2
CDR3 protein: CASSPPVSGLRGNEQFF; clone size: many; V gene: TRBV5-4; J gene: TRBJ2-1
CDR3 protein: CASSLDAGTGYMYEQYF; clone size: medium-sized; V gene: TRBV11-2; J gene: TRBJ2-7
CDR3 protein: CASSLALGNQPQHF; clone size: many; V gene: TRBV7-2; J gene: TRBJ1-5